The 10 T cell receptor beta chains below come from one sample, sequenced in a study of T cells in Graves' hyperthyroidism and ophthalmopathy. RNA transcripts provided the source from which TCR beta CDR3 regions were amplified. The study used the HTBI primer set for a first-round RT-PCR of the TCR CDR3. TCRdb independently ran MiXCR on the multiplex PCR reads; one entry per CDR3 protein. The sample includes roughly 100,000 distinct CDR3 sequences, 47% of them seen just once. Sequenced sample: blood. These receptors all come from a man aged 35-49 years with Graves' hyperthyroidism.

There are many counts of this clonotype. V gene TRBV5-1 combines with J gene TRBJ2-7, with 7 bases that match TRBD1. CDR3 length equals 16 residues. V was clipped by 4 bases and J by 2 bases; unmatched bases: 12. The V gene's germline CDR1 is SGHRS and CDR2 YFSETQ. The CDR3 sequence: CASSDSTGAITYEQYF. DNA of the CDR3: TGCGCCAGCAGCGACAGTACAGGGGCCATCACCTACGAGCAGTACTTC.

In this sample, this clonotype turned up many times. The V and J genes are TRBV29-1 and TRBJ2-2, with 10 positions matching TRBD1. The CDR3 contains 14 residues. V lost 6 bases, J lost 0 bases, and 1 base stayed unmatched. Germline V CDR1 and CDR2: SQVTM, ANQGSEA. The CDR3 loop reads CSVGQGANTGELFF. In DNA form, the CDR3 reads TGCAGCGTAGGACAGGGGGCGAACACCGGGGAGCTGTTTTTT.

This clonotype was detected ten times or more. V and J are TRBV19 and TRBJ2-7, with a weak D call TRBD1 (6 bases). Trimming removed 5 bases at V and 0 bases at J, with 17 bases between. In germline, CDR1 is LNHDA, CDR2 SQIVND (reference sequence). The CDR3 runs 16 residues. The CDR3 protein is CASSSTGTPNSYEQYF. CDR3 coding DNA: TGTGCCAGTAGTTCGACCGGGACACCCAACTCCTACGAGCAGTACTTC.

This clonotype was counted many times. V gene TRBV10-3 combines with J gene TRBJ2-7; D unclear. V shed 4 bases and J shed 1 base, with 8 bases lying between them. Germline CDR1 reads ENHRY; CDR2 reads SYGVKD. The CDR3 sequence is 13 residues long. The CDR3 DNA follows: TGTGCCATCAGTGGGGATCAGTCCTACGAGCAGTACTTC. Its translation: CAISGDQSYEQYF.

As for this clonotype: A much more abundant neighbour one base away suggests this may be a read error. The rearrangement joins TRBV6-6 to TRBJ1-2; 9 positions match TRBD1. CDR1 is MNHNY and CDR2 is SVGAGI in the germline V gene (reference sequence). The CDR3 covers 15 residues. CDR3 DNA: TGTGCCGGCAGTCACTCCCGCGGGACAGGGTTTGGCTACACCTTC. It yields the protein CAGSHSRGTGFGYTF.

A word on this clonotype: The conserved closing phenylalanine or tryptophan is absent in this CDR3, likely reflecting a read error. The chain links TRBV20-1 to TRBJ2-2; D unclear. Germline assignment: CDR1 DFQATT and CDR2 SNEGSKA (reference sequence). Deletions cut 1 base from V and 8 bases from J, with 2 bases between. This CDR3 is 10 amino acids long. The CDR3 DNA follows: TGCAGTGCTAGAGTAGGGGAGCTGTTTATT. Protein sequence: CSARVGELFI.

In its sample, this clonotype was seen many times. The V call is TRBV6-1, the J call TRBJ2-7; 14 positions agree with TRBD2. Germline lookup yields CDR1 MNHNS and CDR2 SASEGT. The CDR3 is 14 residues long. Germline trimming cut 10 bases from V and 4 bases from J; bases unmatched to any gene: 6. The CDR3 region has the DNA TGTGCCACACAATGGACTAGCGGGGGGTACGAGCAGTACTTC. Translation: CATQWTSGGYEQYF.

To note about this clonotype: A single base separates this from a much larger clone, so it may be a read error. The V and J genes are TRBV12-3 or TRBV12-4 and TRBJ1-1; 8 bases are shared with TRBD1. Losses at the gene ends were 6 bases for V and 7 bases for J; bases not matched to a gene: 7. The CDR3 is 13 amino acids. The CDR3 nucleotides read TGTGCCAGCAGATTCCAGGGGGCGGGTGAAGCTTTCTTT. This translates into CASRFQGAGEAFF.

The V gene is TRBV10-3, the J gene TRBJ1-6, with TRBD1 as a possible D gene (5 bases). From germline, CDR1 is ENHRY and CDR2 SYGVKD. The CDR3 extends over 12 amino acids. V was cut by 10 bases and J by 6 bases, with 10 bases left in between. The DNA for the CDR3 is TGTGCCAAACCGGGACGTAATTCACCCCTCCACTTT. Amino acid sequence: CAKPGRNSPLHF.

This clonotype was seen many times. A much larger clone sits a single nucleotide away, making a read error possible. The V call is TRBV20-1, the J call TRBJ2-7, with D perhaps TRBD1 (5 bases). CDR3 length: 13 residues. Germline CDR1 is DFQATT and CDR2 is SNEGSKA (reference sequence). CDR3 bases: TGCAGGGCTAGAGCTCAGGGAAGTTACGAGCAGTACTTC. As protein: CRARAQGSYEQYF.